This TCR beta chain appears in the sequencing data of a study of T cells in localized non-small cell lung cancer. Whole-study findings and limits: Higher T cell density in the blood was associated with longer overall survival, whereas higher adjacent-lung clonality associated with shorter survival.

The data were produced by immunoSEQ multiplex PCR, yet TCRdb's version contains in-frame clones alone and is incomplete. This table has over 35,000 clones, approximately 81% appearing once. CDR1 and CDR2 (germline): MDHEN, SYDVKM. Trimming removed 3 bases from V and 2 bases from J, with 5 bases in between. The CDR3 runs to 12 residues. Turning to this clone: Its antigen is not identified.

The J gene is TRBJ2-7, the V gene TRBV28; D not resolved. This receptor was identified in a male donor aged 60 or over with stage II lung adenocarcinoma. Material: peripheral blood mononuclear cells, obtained before any cancer treatment. CDR3 amino acids: CASSLEPYEQYF. DNA of the CDR3: TGTGCCAGCAGTTTGGAACCCTACGAGCAGTACTTC.